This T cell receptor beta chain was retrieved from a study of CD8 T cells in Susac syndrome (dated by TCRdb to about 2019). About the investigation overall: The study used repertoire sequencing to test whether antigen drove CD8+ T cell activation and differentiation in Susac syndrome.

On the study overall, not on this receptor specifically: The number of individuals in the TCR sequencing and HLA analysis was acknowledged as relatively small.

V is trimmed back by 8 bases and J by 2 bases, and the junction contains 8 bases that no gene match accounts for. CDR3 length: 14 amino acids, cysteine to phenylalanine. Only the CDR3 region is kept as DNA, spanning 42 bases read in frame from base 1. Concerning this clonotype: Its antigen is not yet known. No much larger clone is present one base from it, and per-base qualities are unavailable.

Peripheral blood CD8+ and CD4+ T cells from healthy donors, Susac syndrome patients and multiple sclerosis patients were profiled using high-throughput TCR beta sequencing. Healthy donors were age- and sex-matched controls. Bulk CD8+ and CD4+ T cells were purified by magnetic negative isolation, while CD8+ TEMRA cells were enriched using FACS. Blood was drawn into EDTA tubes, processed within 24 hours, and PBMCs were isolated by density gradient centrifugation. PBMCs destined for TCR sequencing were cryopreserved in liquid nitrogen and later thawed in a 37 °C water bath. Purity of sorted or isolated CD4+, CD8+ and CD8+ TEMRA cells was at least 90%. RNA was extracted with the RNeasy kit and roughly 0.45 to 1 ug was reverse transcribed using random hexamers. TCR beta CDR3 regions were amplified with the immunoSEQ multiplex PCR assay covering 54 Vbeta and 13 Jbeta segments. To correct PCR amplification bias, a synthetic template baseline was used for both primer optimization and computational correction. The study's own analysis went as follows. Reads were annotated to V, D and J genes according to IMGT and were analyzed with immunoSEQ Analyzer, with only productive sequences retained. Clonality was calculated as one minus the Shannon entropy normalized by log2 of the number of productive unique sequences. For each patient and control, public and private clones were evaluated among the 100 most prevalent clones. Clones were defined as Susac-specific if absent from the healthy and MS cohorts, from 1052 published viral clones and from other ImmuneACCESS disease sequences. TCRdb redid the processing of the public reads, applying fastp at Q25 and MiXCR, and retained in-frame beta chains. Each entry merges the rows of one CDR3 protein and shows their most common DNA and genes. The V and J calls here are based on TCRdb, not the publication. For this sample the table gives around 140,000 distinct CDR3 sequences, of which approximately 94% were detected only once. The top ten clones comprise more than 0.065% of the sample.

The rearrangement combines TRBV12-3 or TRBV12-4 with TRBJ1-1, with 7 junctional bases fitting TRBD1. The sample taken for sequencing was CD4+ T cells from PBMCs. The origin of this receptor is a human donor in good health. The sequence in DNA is TGTGCCAGCCTAGGAGGGACAGTCAACACTGAAGCTTTCTTT. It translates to CASLGGTVNTEAFF.